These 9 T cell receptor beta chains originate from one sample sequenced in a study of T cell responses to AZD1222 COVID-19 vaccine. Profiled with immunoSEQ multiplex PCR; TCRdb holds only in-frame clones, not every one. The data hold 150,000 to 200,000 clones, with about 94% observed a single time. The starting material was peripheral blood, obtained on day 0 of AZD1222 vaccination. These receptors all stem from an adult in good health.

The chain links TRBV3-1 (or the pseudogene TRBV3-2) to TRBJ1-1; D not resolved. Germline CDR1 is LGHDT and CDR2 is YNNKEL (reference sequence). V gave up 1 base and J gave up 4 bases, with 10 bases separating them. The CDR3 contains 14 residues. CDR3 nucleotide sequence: TGTGCCAGCAGCCAAGCGGGAGGGAGCACTGAAGCTTTCTTT. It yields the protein CASSQAGGSTEAFF.

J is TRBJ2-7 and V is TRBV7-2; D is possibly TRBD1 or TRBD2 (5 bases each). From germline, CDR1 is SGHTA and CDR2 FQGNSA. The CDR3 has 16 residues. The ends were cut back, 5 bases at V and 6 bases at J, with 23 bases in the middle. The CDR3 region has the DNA TGTGCCAGCAGCGCCAGCAGCGGACAAGCCTCCCTCGAGCAGTACTTC. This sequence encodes CASSASSGQASLEQYF.

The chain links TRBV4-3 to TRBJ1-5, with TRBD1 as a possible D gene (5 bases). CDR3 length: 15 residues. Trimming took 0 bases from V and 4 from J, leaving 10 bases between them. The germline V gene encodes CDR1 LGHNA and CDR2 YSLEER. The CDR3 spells CASSQDTGLNQPQHF. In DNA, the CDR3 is TGCGCCAGCAGCCAAGATACAGGTTTAAATCAGCCCCAGCATTTT.

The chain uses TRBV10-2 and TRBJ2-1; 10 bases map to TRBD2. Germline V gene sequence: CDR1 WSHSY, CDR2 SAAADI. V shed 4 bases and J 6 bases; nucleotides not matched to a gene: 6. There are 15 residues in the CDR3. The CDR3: CASSARAGGTNEQFF. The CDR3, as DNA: TGCGCCAGCAGTGCCCGAGCGGGAGGGACCAATGAGCAGTTCTTC.

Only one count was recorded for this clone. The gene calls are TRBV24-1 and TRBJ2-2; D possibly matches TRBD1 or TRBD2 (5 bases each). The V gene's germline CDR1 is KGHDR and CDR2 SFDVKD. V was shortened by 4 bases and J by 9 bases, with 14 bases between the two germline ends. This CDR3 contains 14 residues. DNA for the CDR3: TGTGCCACCAGTGAACCCCCCGGGGACCGGGAGCTGTTTTTT. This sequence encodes CATSEPPGDRELFF.

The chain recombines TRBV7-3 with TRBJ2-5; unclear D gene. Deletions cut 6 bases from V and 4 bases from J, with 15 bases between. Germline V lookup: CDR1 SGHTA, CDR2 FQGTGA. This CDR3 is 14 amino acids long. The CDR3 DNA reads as TGTGCCAGCAGTAAAACCCGGGTAGGAGAGACCCAGTACTTC. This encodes CASSKTRVGETQYF.

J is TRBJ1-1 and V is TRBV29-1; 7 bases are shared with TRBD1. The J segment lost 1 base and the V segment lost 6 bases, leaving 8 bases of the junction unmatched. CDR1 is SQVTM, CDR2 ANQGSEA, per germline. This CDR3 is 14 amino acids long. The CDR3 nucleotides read TGCAGCGTCTCAAGCAGGGGGGGGAACACTGAAGCTTTCTTT. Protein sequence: CSVSSRGGNTEAFF.

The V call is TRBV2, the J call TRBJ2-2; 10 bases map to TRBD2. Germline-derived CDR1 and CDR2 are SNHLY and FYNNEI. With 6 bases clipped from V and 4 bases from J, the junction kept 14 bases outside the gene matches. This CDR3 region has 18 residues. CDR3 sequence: CASRVPRAGGLGTGELFF. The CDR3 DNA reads TGTGCCAGCAGGGTCCCGAGAGCGGGAGGGCTGGGCACCGGGGAGCTGTTTTTT. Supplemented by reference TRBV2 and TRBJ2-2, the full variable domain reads EPEVTQTPSHQVTQMGQEVILRCVPISNHLYFYWYRQILGQKVEFLVSFYNNEISEKSEIFDDQFSVERPDGSNFTLKIRSTKLEDSAMYFCASRVPRAGGLGTGELFFGEGSRLTVL.

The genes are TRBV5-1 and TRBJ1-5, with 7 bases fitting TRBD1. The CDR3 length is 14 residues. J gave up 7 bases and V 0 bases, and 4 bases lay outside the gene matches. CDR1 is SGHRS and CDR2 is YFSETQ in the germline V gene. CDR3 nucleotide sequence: TGCGCCAGCAGCTTGGAGGGGGCAGCCCAGCCCCAGCATTTT. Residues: CASSLEGAAQPQHF. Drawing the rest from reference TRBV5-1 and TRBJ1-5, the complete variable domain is KAGVTQTPRYLIKTRGQQVTLSCSPISGHRSVSWYQQTPGQGLQFLFEYFSETQRNKGNFPGRFSGRQFSNSRSEMNVSTLELGDSALYLCASSLEGAAQPQHFGDGTRLSIL.